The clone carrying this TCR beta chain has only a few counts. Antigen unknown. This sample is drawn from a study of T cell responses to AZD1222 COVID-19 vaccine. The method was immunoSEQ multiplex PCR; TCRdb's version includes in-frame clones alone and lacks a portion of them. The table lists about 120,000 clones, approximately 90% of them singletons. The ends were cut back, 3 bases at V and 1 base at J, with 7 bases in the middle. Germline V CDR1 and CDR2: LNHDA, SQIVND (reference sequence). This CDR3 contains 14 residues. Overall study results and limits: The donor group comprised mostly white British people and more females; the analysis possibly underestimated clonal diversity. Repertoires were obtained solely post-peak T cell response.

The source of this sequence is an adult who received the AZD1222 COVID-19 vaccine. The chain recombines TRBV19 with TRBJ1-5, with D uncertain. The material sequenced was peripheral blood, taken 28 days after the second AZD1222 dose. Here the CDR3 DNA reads TGTGCCAGTAGTATCGACGGAAGCAATCAGCCCCAGCATTTT. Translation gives CASSIDGSNQPQHF.